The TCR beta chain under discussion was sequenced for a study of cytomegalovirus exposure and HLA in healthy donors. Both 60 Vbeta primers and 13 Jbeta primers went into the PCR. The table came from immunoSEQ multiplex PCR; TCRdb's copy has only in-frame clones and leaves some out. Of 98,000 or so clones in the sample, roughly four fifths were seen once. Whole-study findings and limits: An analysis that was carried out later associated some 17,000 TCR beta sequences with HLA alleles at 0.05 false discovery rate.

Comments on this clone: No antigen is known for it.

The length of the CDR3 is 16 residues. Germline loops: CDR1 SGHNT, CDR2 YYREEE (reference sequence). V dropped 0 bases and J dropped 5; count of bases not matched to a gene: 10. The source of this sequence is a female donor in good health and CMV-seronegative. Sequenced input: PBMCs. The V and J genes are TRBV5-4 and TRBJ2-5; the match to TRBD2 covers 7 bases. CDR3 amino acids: CASSLGLANLRETQYF. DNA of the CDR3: TGTGCCAGCAGCTTGGGACTAGCTAACCTAAGGGAGACCCAGTACTTC.